This is a list of T cell receptor beta chains from one sample in a study of cytomegalovirus exposure and HLA in healthy donors. Method: immunoSEQ multiplex PCR; TCRdb's copy keeps in-frame clones and lacks some. The sample has 100,000 to 150,000 clones; over 70% are singletons. The material sequenced was PBMCs. The receptors here all came from a woman in her fifties or sixties in good health and CMV-seropositive. Both conserved end residues are part of each CDR3. The D gene is left open where the match is weak. Some rows mark clone size as missing; the rest say once, few, many or name a class of expanded clone.

V: TRBV4-2
size: .
J: TRBJ1-1
D: .
CDR3: CASSLRTALNTEAFF
DNA: TGTGCCAGCAGCCTCCGGACAGCACTGAACACTGAAGCTTTCTTT

V: TRBV5-1
size: few
J: TRBJ2-1
D: .
CDR3: CASSSGSLYNEQFF
DNA: TGCGCCAGCAGCTCGGGATCCCTCTACAATGAGCAGTTCTTC

V: TRBV29-1
size: once
J: TRBJ1-1
D: .
CDR3: CNTMGDTEAFF
DNA: TGCAACACTATGGGTGACACTGAAGCTTTCTTT

V: TRBV4-1
size: .
J: TRBJ1-2
D: TRBD1
CDR3: CASSQGTGFGYTF
DNA: TGCGCCAGCAGCCAGGGGACAGGGTTTGGCTACACCTTC

V: TRBV15
size: once
J: TRBJ2-5
D: .
CDR3: CATSRDQDSPWETQYF
DNA: TGTGCCACCAGCAGAGATCAGGACTCCCCCTGGGAGACCCAGTACTTC

V: TRBV5-4
size: many
J: TRBJ1-2
D: .
CDR3: CASSLFQEEAGGYTF
DNA: TGTGCCAGCAGCTTGTTTCAAGAAGAGGCGGGTGGCTACACCTTC

V: TRBV7-9
size: .
J: TRBJ2-3
D: .
CDR3: CASSFHDRGLPDGDTQYF
DNA: TGTGCCAGCAGCTTCCACGATAGAGGTCTTCCCGACGGTGATACGCAGTATTTT

V: TRBV5-1
size: .
J: TRBJ2-3
D: TRBD2
CDR3: CASSLGIAGFTDTQYF
DNA: TGCGCCAGCAGCTTGGGTATAGCGGGGTTCACAGATACGCAGTATTTT

V: TRBV6-5
size: .
J: TRBJ1-3
D: .
CDR3: CASMVVTGNTIYF
DNA: TGTGCCAGCATGGTAGTAACGGGAAACACCATATATTTT

V: TRBV7-9
size: .
J: TRBJ1-5
D: .
CDR3: CASSLGAQPQHF
DNA: TGTGCCAGCAGCTTAGGGGCTCAGCCCCAGCATTTT

V: TRBV7-3
size: .
J: TRBJ2-6
D: .
CDR3: CASSLGARRRGSGANVLTF
DNA: TGTGCCAGCAGCTTAGGCGCAAGGCGCAGGGGATCTGGGGCCAACGTCCTGACTTTC

V: TRBV29-1
size: .
J: TRBJ1-1
D: TRBD1
CDR3: CSVYTGGTEAFF
DNA: TGCAGCGTTTATACAGGGGGCACTGAAGCTTTCTTT

V: TRBV6-5
size: few
J: TRBJ1-2
D: .
CDR3: CASSLTGLSGYTF
DNA: TGTGCCAGCAGCCTTACAGGGTTGAGTGGCTACACCTTC

V: TRBV25-1
size: .
J: TRBJ1-5
D: TRBD1
CDR3: CASSGDRVDQPQHF
DNA: TGTGCCAGCAGTGGGGACAGGGTTGATCAGCCCCAGCATTTT

V: TRBV7-3
size: .
J: TRBJ2-5
D: .
CDR3: CASSLNTGWGETQYF
DNA: TGTGCCAGCAGCTTAAATACAGGGTGGGGAGAGACCCAGTACTTC

V: TRBV7-6
size: .
J: TRBJ2-3
D: TRBD2
CDR3: CASSRRTSGVSSTDTQYF
DNA: TGTGCCAGCAGCCGAAGGACTAGCGGGGTTTCTAGCACAGATACGCAGTATTTT

V: TRBV9
size: .
J: TRBJ1-3
D: .
CDR3: CASSVVGDISGNTIYF
DNA: TGTGCCAGCAGCGTAGTGGGGGACATCTCTGGAAACACCATATATTTT

V: TRBV5-4
size: .
J: TRBJ1-4
D: TRBD1
CDR3: CASSRTGGSTNEKLFF
DNA: TGTGCCAGCAGCAGGACAGGGGGCTCAACTAATGAAAAACTGTTTTTT